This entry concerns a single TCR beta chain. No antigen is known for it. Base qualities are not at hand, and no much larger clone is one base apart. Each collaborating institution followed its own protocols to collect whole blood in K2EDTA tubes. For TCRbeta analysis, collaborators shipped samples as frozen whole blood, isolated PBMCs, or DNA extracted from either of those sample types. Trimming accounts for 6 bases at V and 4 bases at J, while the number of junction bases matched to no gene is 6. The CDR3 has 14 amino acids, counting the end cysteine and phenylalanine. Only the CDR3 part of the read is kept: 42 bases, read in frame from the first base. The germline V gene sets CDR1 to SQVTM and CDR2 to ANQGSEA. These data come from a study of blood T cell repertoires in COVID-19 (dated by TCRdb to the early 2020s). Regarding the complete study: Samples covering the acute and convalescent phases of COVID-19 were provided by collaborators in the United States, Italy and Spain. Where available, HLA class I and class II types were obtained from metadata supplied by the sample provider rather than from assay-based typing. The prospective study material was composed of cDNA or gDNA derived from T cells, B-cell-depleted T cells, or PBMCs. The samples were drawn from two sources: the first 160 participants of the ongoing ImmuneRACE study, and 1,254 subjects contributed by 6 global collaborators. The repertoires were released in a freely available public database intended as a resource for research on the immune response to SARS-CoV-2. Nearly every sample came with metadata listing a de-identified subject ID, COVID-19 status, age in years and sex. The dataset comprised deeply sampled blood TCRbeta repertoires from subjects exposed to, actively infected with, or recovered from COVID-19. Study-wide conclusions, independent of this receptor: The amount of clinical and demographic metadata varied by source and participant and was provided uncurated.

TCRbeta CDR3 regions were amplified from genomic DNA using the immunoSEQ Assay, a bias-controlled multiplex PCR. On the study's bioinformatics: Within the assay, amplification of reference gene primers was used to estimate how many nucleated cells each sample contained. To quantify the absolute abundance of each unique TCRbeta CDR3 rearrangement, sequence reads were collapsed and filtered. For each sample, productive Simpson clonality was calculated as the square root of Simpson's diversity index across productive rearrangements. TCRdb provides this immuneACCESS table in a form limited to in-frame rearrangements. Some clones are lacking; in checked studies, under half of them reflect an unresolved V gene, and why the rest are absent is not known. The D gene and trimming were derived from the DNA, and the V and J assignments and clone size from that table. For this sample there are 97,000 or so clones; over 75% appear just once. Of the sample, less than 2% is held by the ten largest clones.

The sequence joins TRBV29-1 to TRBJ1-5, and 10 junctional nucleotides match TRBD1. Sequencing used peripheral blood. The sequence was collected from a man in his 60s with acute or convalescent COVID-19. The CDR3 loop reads CSVAGTGVNQPQHF. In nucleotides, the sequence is TGCAGCGTAGCCGGGACAGGGGTTAATCAGCCCCAGCATTTT.